A selection of T cell receptor beta chains follows, all from one sample in a study of cytomegalovirus exposure and HLA in healthy donors. Assay used: immunoSEQ multiplex PCR; TCRdb lists only in-frame clones, some missing. The sample records roughly 140,000 clones, over 60% being singletons. The sequencing sample was made of PBMCs. The source is a male donor in good health and CMV-seronegative. The CDR3 runs from the conserved cysteine through the conserved F or W. A D gene is named only where the DNA matches it firmly. Where a row states a size, it is once, few, many or the class of an expanded clone; other rows omit it.

CDR3 DNA,CDR3 protein,V gene,clone size,J gene,D gene
TGTGCCAGCAGCTTAGACGGCCCCGGGACAGGGGGCTCCGAGCAGTTCTTC,CASSLDGPGTGGSEQFF,TRBV11-2,-,TRBJ2-1,TRBD1
TGTGCCAGCAGCGCGGGACAGGGGGGGATGAACACTGAAGCTTTCTTT,CASSAGQGGMNTEAFF,TRBV9,-,TRBJ1-1,TRBD1
TGTGCCAGCAGCCCACGAAATAGGGGGAGCGGGGGGGGATACAATGAGCAGTTCTTC,CASSPRNRGSGGGYNEQFF,TRBV7-6,-,TRBJ2-1,TRBD2
TGTGCCAGCAGCGTCGGGGACAGGGGGACTGGGGATACGCAGTATTTT,CASSVGDRGTGDTQYF,TRBV7-9,-,TRBJ2-3,TRBD1
TGCGCCAGCAGCTTGAGTTTGGCAGGGAACACTGAAGCTTTCTTT,CASSLSLAGNTEAFF,TRBV5-1,-,TRBJ1-1,-
TGCGCCTGGGGCGGGACTCACTATGGCTACACCTTC,CAWGGTHYGYTF,TRBV30,-,TRBJ1-2,-
TGTGCCAGCAGCCCCATAAGACTAGCGGGCACCTCCGGTGAGCAGTTCTTC,CASSPIRLAGTSGEQFF,TRBV9,few,TRBJ2-1,TRBD2
TGTGCCAGCAGCTTATGGGCAGGCCCGAACACTGAAGCTTTCTTT,CASSLWAGPNTEAFF,TRBV7-2,-,TRBJ1-1,-
TGTGCCAGCAGTTCGCCTAGCGGCACAGATACGCAGTATTTT,CASSSPSGTDTQYF,TRBV27,-,TRBJ2-3,-
TGTGCCAGCAGTCCCCGGGACTCCTCCTACAATGAGCAGTTCTTC,CASSPRDSSYNEQFF,TRBV27,-,TRBJ2-1,-
TGTGCCAGCAGTGAAGTAATAGGGACAAGGTATGGCTACACCTTC,CASSEVIGTRYGYTF,TRBV6-1,once,TRBJ1-2,-
TGTGCCAGCAGCCTGGGGACAGGGTTGAGTTACACCTTC,CASSLGTGLSYTF,TRBV7-3,-,TRBJ1-2,TRBD1
TGCGCCAGCAGCCAAGGGGGCGCCTCTGGGGCCAACGTCCTGACTTTC,CASSQGGASGANVLTF,TRBV4-3,few,TRBJ2-6,-
TGTGCCACCAGCAGAGCGGGGAACCGGCGGCAAGAGACCCAGTACTTC,CATSRAGNRRQETQYF,TRBV15,-,TRBJ2-5,-
TGTGCCAGCAGCCGGGGGACAGGGAACTATGGCTACACCTTC,CASSRGTGNYGYTF,TRBV14,-,TRBJ1-2,TRBD1
TGTGCCAGCAGTTACGGGACAGGGACCGAGCAGTACTTC,CASSYGTGTEQYF,TRBV6-5,-,TRBJ2-7,TRBD1
TGTGCCAGCAGCTTAATGGGACTAGCGCCTTCGTACGAGCAGTACTTC,CASSLMGLAPSYEQYF,TRBV7-3,-,TRBJ2-7,TRBD2
TGCGCCAGCAGCTTGGAGGGACAGGGAGGAGAGACCCAGTACTTC,CASSLEGQGGETQYF,TRBV5-1,-,TRBJ2-5,TRBD1
TGCGCCAGCAGCCGAGACAGAATGAACACTGAAGCTTTCTTT,CASSRDRMNTEAFF,TRBV4-3,-,TRBJ1-1,-
TGTGCCAGCAGCTCCGCAGGAAGGGGTCGGGTGAGCTCCTACAATGAGCAGTTCTTC,CASSSAGRGRVSSYNEQFF,TRBV7-3,-,TRBJ2-1,-
TGTGCCAGCAGTTTGTTACGACCGGGGACTGAAGCTTTCTTT,CASSLLRPGTEAFF,TRBV27,once,TRBJ1-1,-
TGTGCCTGGAGTCGGGACAGTGAAGCTTTCTTT,CAWSRDSEAFF,TRBV30,-,TRBJ1-1,TRBD1
TGTGCCAGCAGCTCGGGACACCCCACCGGGGAGCTGTTTTTT,CASSSGHPTGELFF,TRBV7-9,-,TRBJ2-2,-
TGTGCCAGTAGTAGTGAAGGGAGGAACTATGGCTACACCTTC,CASSSEGRNYGYTF,TRBV19,once,TRBJ1-2,-
TGTGCCACAGTGCGGGGCACTGAAGCTTTCTTT,CATVRGTEAFF,TRBV6-5,-,TRBJ1-1,-
TGTGCCAGCAGCTTACTTGCAGGGGATACTAGCACAGATACGCAGTATTTT,CASSLLAGDTSTDTQYF,TRBV7-9,-,TRBJ2-3,-
TGTGCCAGTAGTAGTCCAGGGGTCTTGAGTGGCTACACCTTC,CASSSPGVLSGYTF,TRBV19,-,TRBJ1-2,-
TGTGCCAGCAGCTTAGAGATCGGCAGGGGGGCCTACAATGAGCAGTTCTTC,CASSLEIGRGAYNEQFF,TRBV11-3,-,TRBJ2-1,-
TGTGCCAGCAGCAAAGCGTTAGGGGACAGGGATATTATTTGGGACATTCAGTACTTC,CASSKALGDRDIIWDIQYF,TRBV21-1,few,TRBJ2-4,-
TGTGCCAGCAGGGACAGGGGAGCCTACGAGCAGTACTTC,CASRDRGAYEQYF,TRBV25-1,-,TRBJ2-7,TRBD1
TGCGCCAGCAGCCCGAGGGAGACAGGGGGGCGGAACACTGAAGCTTTCTTT,CASSPRETGGRNTEAFF,TRBV4-3,-,TRBJ1-1,TRBD1
TGTGCCAGCAGCCAAGCATGGGGGGGGTACGAGCAGTACTTC,CASSQAWGGYEQYF,TRBV4-2,-,TRBJ2-7,TRBD2
TGTGCCAGCAGAATCACTGCCGAAAAGAACACTGAAGCTTTCTTT,CASRITAEKNTEAFF,TRBV6-6,-,TRBJ1-1,-
TGTGCCAGCAGCCTTAAGGGGCGGGGTTATGAGACCCAGTACTTC,CASSLKGRGYETQYF,TRBV9,-,TRBJ2-5,-
TGTGCCATCAGTGAAATTGACAGGGACCTTGAAGCTTTCTTT,CAISEIDRDLEAFF,TRBV10-3,-,TRBJ1-1,TRBD1
TGTGCCAGCTCCGCGATACAGGACCCCTACGAGCAGTACTTC,CASSAIQDPYEQYF,TRBV18,once,TRBJ2-7,-
TGTGCCAGCAGCTTCGGGACTAGCGCCTACAATGAGCAGTTCTTC,CASSFGTSAYNEQFF,TRBV5-6,-,TRBJ2-1,TRBD2
TGTGCCAGCAGTTTAGGAGGGGCCGGCAATGAGCAGTTCTTC,CASSLGGAGNEQFF,TRBV27,-,TRBJ2-1,-
TGTGCCAGCAGCCAAGAAGGTAGCGGGAGGCTATCGGTCTCCTACGAGCAGTACTTC,CASSQEGSGRLSVSYEQYF,TRBV14,-,TRBJ2-7,TRBD2
TGTGCCATCCCTGTCGAGCAAGAGGAGACCCAGTACTTC,CAIPVEQEETQYF,TRBV27,-,TRBJ2-5,-
TGTGCCAGCAGCTTGGGGGGGCGCCTCTGGGACGAGCAGTACTTC,CASSLGGRLWDEQYF,TRBV7-3,-,TRBJ2-7,-
TGCGCCAGCAGTCGAGCGGGAGGGCCTTTAGGCAATGAGCAGTTCTTC,CASSRAGGPLGNEQFF,TRBV5-1,-,TRBJ2-1,TRBD2
TGTGCCAGCTCACCAAACAGCCCCTACGAGCAGTACTTC,CASSPNSPYEQYF,TRBV18,few,TRBJ2-7,-